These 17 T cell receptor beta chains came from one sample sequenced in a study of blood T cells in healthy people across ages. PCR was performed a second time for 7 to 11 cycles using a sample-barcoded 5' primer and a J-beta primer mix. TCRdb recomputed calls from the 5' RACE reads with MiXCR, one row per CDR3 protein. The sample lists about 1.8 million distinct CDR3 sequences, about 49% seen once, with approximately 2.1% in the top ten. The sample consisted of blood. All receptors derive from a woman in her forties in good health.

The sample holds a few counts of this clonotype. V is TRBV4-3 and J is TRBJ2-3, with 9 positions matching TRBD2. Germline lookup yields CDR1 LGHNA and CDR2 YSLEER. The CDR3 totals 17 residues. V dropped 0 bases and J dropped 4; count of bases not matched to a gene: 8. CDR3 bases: TGCGCCAGCAGCCAAGAGACGCGGGGACTAGCCTCAGATACGCAGTATTTT. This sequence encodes CASSQETRGLASDTQYF.

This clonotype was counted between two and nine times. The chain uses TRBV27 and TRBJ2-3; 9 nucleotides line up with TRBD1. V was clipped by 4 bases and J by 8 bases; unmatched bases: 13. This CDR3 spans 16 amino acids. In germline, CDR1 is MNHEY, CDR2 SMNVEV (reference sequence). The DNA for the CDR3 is TGTGCCAGCAGTTACCTCTGGACAGGGGAAGGGGTTACGCAGTATTTT. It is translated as CASSYLWTGEGVTQYF.

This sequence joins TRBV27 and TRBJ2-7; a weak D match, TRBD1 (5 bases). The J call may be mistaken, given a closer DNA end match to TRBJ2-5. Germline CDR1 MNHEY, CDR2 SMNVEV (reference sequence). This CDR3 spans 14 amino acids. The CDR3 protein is CASSRRQSQETQYF. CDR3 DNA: TGTGCCAGCAGTCGAAGACAGTCACAAGAGACCCAGTACTTC.

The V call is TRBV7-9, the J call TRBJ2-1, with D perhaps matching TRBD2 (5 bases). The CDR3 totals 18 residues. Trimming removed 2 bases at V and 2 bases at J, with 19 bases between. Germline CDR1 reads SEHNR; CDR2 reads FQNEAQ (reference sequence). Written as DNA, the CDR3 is TGTGCCAGCAGCTTAATCCAGTCCGGGGAAGGCGCCTACAATGAGCAGTTCTTC. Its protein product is CASSLIQSGEGAYNEQFF.

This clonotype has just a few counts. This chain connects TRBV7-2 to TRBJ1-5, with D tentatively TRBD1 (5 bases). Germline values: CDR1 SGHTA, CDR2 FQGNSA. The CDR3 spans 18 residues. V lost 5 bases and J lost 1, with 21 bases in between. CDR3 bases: TGTGCCAGCAGCCTACTACCCCCCGGACGGGACAGCAATCAGCCCCAGCATTTT. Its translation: CASSLLPPGRDSNQPQHF.

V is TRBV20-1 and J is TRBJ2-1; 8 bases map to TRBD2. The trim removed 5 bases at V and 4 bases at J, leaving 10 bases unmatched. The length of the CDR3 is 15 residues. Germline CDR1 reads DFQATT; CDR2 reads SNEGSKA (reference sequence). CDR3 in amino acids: CSAPVGAGGYNEQFF. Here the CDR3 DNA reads TGCAGTGCTCCGGTAGGGGCGGGGGGTTACAATGAGCAGTTCTTC.

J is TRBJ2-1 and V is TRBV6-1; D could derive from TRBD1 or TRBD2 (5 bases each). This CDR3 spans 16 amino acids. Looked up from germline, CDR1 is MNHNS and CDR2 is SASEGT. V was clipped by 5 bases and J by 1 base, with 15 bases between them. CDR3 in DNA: TGTGCCAGCAGTCAAAACTGGGGGTTTTCCTACAATGAGCAGTTCTTC. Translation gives CASSQNWGFSYNEQFF.

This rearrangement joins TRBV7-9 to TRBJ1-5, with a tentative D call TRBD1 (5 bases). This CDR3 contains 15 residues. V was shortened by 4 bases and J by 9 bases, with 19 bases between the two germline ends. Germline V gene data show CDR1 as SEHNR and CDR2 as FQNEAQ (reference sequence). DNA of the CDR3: TGTGCCAGCAGCTCCGGGGACGGAGCGGATGGGCCCCAGCATTTT. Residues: CASSSGDGADGPQHF.

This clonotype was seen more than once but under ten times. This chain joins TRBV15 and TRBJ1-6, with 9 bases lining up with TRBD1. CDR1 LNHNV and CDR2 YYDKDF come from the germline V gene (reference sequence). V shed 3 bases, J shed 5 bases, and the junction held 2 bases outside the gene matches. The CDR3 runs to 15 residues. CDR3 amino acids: CATSSRTGDNSPLHF. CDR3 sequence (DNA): TGTGCCACCAGCAGCCGGACAGGGGATAATTCACCCCTCCACTTT. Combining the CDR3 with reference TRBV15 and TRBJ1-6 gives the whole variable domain DAMVIQNPRYQVTQFGKPVTLSCSQTLNHNVMYWYQQKSSQAPKLLFHYYDKDFNNEADTPDNFQSRRPNTSFCFLDIRSPGLGDTAMYLCATSSRTGDNSPLHFGNGTRLTVT.

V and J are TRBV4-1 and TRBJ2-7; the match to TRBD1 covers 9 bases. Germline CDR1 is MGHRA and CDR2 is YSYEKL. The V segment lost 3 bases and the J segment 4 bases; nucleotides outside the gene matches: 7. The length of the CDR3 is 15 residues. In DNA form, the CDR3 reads TGCGCCAGCAGCCAGGTCCGGGACAGGGATTACGAGCAGTACTTC. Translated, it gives CASSQVRDRDYEQYF.

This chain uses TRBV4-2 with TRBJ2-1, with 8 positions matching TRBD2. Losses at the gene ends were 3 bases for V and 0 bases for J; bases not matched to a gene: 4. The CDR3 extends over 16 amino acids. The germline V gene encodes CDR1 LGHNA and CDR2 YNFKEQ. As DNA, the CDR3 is TGTGCCAGCAGCCAGGCCGGGACTAGCTCCTACAATGAGCAGTTCTTC. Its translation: CASSQAGTSSYNEQFF.

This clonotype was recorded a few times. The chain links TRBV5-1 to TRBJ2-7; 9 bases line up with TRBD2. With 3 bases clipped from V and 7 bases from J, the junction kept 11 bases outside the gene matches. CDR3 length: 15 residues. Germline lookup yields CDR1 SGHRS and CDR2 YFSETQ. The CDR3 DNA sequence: TGCGCCAGCAGCTACAGCGGGGGGACAATGGAGGAGCAGTACTTC. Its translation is CASSYSGGTMEEQYF.

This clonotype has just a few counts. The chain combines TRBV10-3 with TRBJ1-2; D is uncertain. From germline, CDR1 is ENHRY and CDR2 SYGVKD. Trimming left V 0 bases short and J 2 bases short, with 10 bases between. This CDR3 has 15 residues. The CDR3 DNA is TGTGCCATCAGTGAGTCGAGGGAGAAAAACTATGGCTACACCTTC. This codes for CAISESREKNYGYTF.

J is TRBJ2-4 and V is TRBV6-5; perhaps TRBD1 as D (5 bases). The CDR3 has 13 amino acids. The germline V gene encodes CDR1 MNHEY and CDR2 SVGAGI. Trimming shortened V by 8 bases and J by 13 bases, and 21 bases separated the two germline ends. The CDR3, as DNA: TGTGCCAGCGGAACAGGTTCCCCCTACAAGCAGTACTTC. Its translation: CASGTGSPYKQYF.

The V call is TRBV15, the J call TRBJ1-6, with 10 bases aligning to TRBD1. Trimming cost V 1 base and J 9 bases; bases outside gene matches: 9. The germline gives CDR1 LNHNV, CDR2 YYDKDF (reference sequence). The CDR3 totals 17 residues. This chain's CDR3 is CATSRVVPGTGVSPLHF. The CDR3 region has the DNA TGTGCCACCAGCAGAGTTGTTCCGGGGACAGGGGTTTCACCCCTCCACTTT.

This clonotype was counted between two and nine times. CDR3 sequence (DNA): TGCAGTGCAAAGGAACTAGCAACCTACGAGCAGTACTTC. Residues: CSAKELATYEQYF. The chain employs TRBV20-1 and TRBJ2-7, with D maybe TRBD2 (6 bases). This CDR3 is built from 13 residues. Per the germline V gene, CDR1 is DFQATT and CDR2 is SNEGSKA (reference sequence). V lost 6 bases and J lost 2, with 14 bases in between.

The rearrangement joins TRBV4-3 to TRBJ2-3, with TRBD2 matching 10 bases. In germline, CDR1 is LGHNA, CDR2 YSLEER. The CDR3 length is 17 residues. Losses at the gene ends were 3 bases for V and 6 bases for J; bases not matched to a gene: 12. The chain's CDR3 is CASSQENSGGPQDTQYF. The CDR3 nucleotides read TGCGCCAGCAGCCAGGAAAATAGCGGGGGGCCCCAGGATACGCAGTATTTT.